This T cell receptor beta chain is drawn from a study of cytomegalovirus exposure and HLA in healthy donors. The germline gives CDR1 SGHTA, CDR2 FQGNSA. This CDR3 contains 13 residues. Trimming removed 0 bases at V and 9 bases at J, with 9 bases between. Use of 60 Vbeta and 13 Jbeta primers characterized the PCR. Repertoires were generated with immunoSEQ multiplex PCR, while TCRdb's copy carries only in-frame clones and drops some. The profile shows about 120,000 clones, less than 65% of them singletons. Sequencing input: PBMCs. This TCR came from a man aged 35 to 55 in good health and CMV-seropositive. V and J are TRBV7-2 and TRBJ1-5; D not certain. CDR3 region: CASSLANKTPQHF. DNA of the CDR3: TGTGCCAGCAGCTTAGCTAACAAAACGCCCCAGCATTTT.